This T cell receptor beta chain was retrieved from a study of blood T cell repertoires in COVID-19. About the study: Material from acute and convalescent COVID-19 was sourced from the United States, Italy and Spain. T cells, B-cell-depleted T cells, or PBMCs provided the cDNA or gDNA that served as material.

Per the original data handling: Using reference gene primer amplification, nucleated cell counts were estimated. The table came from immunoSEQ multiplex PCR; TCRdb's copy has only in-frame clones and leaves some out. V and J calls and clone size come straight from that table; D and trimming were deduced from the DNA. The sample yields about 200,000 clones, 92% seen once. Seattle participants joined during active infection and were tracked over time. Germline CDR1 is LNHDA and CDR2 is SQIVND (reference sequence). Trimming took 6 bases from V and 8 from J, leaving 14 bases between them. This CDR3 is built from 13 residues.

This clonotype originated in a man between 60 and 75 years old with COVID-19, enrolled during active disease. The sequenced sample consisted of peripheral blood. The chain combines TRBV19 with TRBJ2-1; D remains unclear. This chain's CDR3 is CASSRLSGDEQFF. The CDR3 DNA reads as TGTGCCAGTAGCCGCCTTTCAGGCGATGAGCAGTTCTTC.